This paragraph covers one T cell receptor (beta chain) sequence. Its antigen remains unidentified. Base-call qualities are not available, and no considerably larger clone is one nucleotide away. The CDR3 regions of human TCRbeta chains were analyzed by immunosequencing. The study's processing was this. TCRs in the repertoires were compared against a reference library of SARS-CoV-2-specific TCRs that had been generated with the MIRA antigen-specificity platform. Breadth meant the fraction of unique TCRs that were SARS-CoV-2-associated, whereas depth meant the fraction of total T cells that were SARS-CoV-2-associated. Using the MIRA data, every spike-specific TCR was mapped to the spike region that the TCR reacted to and assigned to either a CD4 or a CD8 class. Log10-transformed breadth and depth values were compared by one-way ANOVA with Sidak's multiple comparisons tests. TCRdb re-hosts the immuneACCESS table, in-frame sequences only. Its copies lack some clones; in the studies checked, an unresolved V gene accounts for under half of them, and the cause for the rest is not known. That table is the source of V, J and clone size, and D and trimming were worked out from the DNA. The sample includes about 94,000 clones, with 85% observed a single time. The ten biggest clones cover 4.5% of the sample.

Explained via the paper, the time point label denotes: about 28 days (+/-7) after the second vaccine dose. AZD1222 recipients with second doses at about 4 weeks or about 12 weeks were pooled, because spike-specific TCR depth and breadth did not differ between schedules. Samples from vaccinated people were obtained from the UK trials COV001 and COV002, which included a single-blind randomized controlled phase 2/3 trial of AZD1222 (ChAdOx1 nCoV-19) in healthy adults. For TCRbeta chain sequencing, PBMC samples from trial participants were taken at day 0 and at day 28 after the second dose. These data originate in a study of T cell responses to AZD1222 COVID-19 vaccine (dated by TCRdb to the early 2020s). In terms of the full investigation: TCR sequencing covered 233 trial participants: 207 given two doses of AZD1222 and around 25 given two doses of MenACWY control vaccine. Enrollment into the trials was organized by age into subgroups of 18-55, 56-69 and 70-plus years, and those subgroups contained about 150, 27 and 61 TCR-sequenced participants, respectively. General conclusions and limits of the study: The 56-69-year group was small, and its depth increase did not reach significance, likely because of low power. The vaccine-associated CD4 TCRs covered the entire spike protein, and the dominant responses fell in regions 160-218 and 743-854. Reportedly, almost half of the unique spike-specific TCRs recognized epitopes lying outside the regions that are mutated in the B.1.351 and B.1.1.7 variants. Conclusions about previously exposed vaccinees are limited because only six or seven AZD1222 recipients were SARS-CoV-2 seropositive at baseline. Because no samples from the day 14 peak response were available, repertoires could be characterized only after the peak T cell response. A significant rise in spike-specific TCR breadth and depth was observed after two AZD1222 doses relative to day 0 and relative to MenACWY recipients. Participants were mostly white British, with more females than males. The authors suggested clonal diversity may have been underestimated.

Per the germline V gene (reference sequence), MNHEY is the CDR1 and SMNVEV is the CDR2. There are 15 amino acids in the CDR3, from cysteine to phenylalanine inclusive. Of all the DNA, just the CDR3 is kept, 45 bases in frame from base 1. V trim: 3 bases; J trim: 8 bases; unmatched bases: 7. The sequencing here drew on peripheral blood, taken 28 days after the second AZD1222 dose. The chain is made from TRBV27 and TRBJ2-2, and 9 junctional nucleotides match TRBD1. This TCR derives from an adult who received the AZD1222 COVID-19 vaccine. For the CDR3, the sequence is CASSFVQGARGELFF. The DNA sequence reads TGTGCCAGCAGTTTTGTACAGGGGGCTCGAGGGGAGCTGTTTTTT.